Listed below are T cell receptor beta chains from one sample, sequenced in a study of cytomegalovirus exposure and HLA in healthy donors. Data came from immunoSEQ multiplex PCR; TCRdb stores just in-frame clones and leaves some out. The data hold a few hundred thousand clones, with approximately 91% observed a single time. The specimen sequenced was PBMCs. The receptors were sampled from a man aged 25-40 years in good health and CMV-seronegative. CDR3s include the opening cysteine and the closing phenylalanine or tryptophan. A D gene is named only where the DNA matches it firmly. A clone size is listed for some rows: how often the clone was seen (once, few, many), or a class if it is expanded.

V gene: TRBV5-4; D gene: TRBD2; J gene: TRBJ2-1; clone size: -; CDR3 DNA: TGTGCCAGCAGCTGGGCTAGCGGGGGGGCGAGGGAGCAGTTCTTC; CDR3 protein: CASSWASGGAREQFF
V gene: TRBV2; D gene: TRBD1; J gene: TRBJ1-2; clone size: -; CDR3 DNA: TGTGCCAGCCTGGCAAGGGACAGGAAGCCCTATGGCCACACCTTC; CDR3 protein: CASLARDRKPYGHTF
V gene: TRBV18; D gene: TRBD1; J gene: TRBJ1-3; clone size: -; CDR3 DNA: TGTGCCAGCTCACCTCTACCGGGGACAGCCTCTGGAAACACCATATATTTT; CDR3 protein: CASSPLPGTASGNTIYF
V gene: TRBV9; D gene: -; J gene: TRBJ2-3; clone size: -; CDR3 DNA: TGTGCCAGCAGGGGGACTACAGATACGCAGTATTTT; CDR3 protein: CASRGTTDTQYF
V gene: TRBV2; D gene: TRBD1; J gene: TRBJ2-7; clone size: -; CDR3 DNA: TGTGCCAGCAGCTGGGACAGGGGAACCTACGAGCAGTACTTC; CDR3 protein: CASSWDRGTYEQYF
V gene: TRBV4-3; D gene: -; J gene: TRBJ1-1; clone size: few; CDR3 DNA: TGCGCCAGCAGCCAGGACAGTTGGAACACTGAAGCTTTCTTT; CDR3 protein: CASSQDSWNTEAFF
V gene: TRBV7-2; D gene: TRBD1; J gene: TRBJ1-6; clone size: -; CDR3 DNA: TGTGCCAGCAGCTTAACTGTCAGGGGGCGGACTTCACCCCTCCACTTT; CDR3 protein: CASSLTVRGRTSPLHF
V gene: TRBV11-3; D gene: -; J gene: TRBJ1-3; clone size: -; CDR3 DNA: TGTGCCAGCAGCTCCACAGTTGGAAACACCATATATTTT; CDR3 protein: CASSSTVGNTIYF
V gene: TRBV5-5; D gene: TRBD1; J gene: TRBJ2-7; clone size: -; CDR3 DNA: TGTGCCAGCAGCTTGGTCCCTCCTATGGGACAGCTACTCTCCTACGAGCAGTACTTC; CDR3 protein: CASSLVPPMGQLLSYEQYF
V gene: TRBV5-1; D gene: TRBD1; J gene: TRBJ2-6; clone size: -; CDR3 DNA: TGCGCCAGCAGCTTAGGACAGGGGAGACCTGGGGCCAACGTCCTGACTTTC; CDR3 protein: CASSLGQGRPGANVLTF
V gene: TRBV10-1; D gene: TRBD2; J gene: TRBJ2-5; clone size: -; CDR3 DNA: TGCGCCAGCAGTAAAGGACTAGCGGGGGACCGGGAGACCCAGTACTTC; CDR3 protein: CASSKGLAGDRETQYF
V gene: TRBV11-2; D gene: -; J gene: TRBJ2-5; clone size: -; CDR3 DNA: TGTGCCAGCAGCGTCAGACTAGGAGCGCTAGAGACCCAGTACTTC; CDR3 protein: CASSVRLGALETQYF
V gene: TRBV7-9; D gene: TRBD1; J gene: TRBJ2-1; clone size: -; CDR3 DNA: TGTGCCAGCAGCCCGGGACAGGGCTTAAATGAGCAGTTCTTC; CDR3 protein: CASSPGQGLNEQFF
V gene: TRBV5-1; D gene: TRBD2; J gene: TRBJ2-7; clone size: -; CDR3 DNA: TGCGCCAGCAGCTTGAGCGGGGGGGCCTACGAGCAGTACTTC; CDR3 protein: CASSLSGGAYEQYF
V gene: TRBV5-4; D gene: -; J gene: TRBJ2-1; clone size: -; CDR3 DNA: TGTGCCAGCAGCCCAACCCCAGCTAGGAGCTCCTACAATGAGCAGTTCTTC; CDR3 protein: CASSPTPARSSYNEQFF
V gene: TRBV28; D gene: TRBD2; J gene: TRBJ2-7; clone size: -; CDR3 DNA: TGTGCCAGCAGGCGGGGGGGGTATCCCTACGAGCAGTACTTC; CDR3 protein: CASRRGGYPYEQYF
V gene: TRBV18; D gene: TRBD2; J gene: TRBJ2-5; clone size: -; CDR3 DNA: TGTGCCAGCTCTCCCCTCCGGGGGGGAGAGACCCAGTACTTC; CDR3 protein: CASSPLRGGETQYF
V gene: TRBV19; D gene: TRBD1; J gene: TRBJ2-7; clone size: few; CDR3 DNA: TGTGCCAGTCACGAAGGCCGGGACAGCAACTACGAGCAGTACTTC; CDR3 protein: CASHEGRDSNYEQYF
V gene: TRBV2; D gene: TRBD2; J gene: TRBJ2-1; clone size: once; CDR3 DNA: TGTGCCAGCAGTGCATCACGACTAGCGGGGGGGTCTGAGCAGTTCTTC; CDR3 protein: CASSASRLAGGSEQFF
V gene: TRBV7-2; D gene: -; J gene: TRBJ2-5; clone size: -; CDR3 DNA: TGTGCCAGCAGCTTGAGCGGAGCCCAAGAGACCCAGTACTTC; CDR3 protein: CASSLSGAQETQYF
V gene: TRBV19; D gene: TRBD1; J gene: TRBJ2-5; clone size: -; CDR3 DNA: TGTGCCAGTAGTATATACGGACAGGGGGCCCCAGAGACCCAGTACTTC; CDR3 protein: CASSIYGQGAPETQYF
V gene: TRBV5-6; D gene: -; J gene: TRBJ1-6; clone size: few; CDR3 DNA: TGTGCCAGCAGCTTGGCCTGGTCCAGGGGCGATTCACCCCTCCACTTT; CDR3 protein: CASSLAWSRGDSPLHF
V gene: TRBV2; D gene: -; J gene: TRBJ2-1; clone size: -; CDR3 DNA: TGTGCCAGCATGTCGGGGTATGAGCAGTTCTTC; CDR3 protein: CASMSGYEQFF
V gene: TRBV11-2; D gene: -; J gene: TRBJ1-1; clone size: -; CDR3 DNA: TGTGCCAGCAGCTTAGTCCCGTTATTAGCTTTCTTT; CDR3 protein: CASSLVPLLAFF
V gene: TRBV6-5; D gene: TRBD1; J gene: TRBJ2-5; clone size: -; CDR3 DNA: TGTGCCAGCAGTTACACCGGGACAGGGCTAAAGACCCAGTACTTC; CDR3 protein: CASSYTGTGLKTQYF
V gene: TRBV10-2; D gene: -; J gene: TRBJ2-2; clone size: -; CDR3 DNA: TGCGCCAGCCTGACACGGAACACCGGGGAGCTGTTTTTT; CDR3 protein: CASLTRNTGELFF
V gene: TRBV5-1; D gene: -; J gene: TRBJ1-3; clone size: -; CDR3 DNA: TGCGCCAGCAGCTTGGCCGGGGGGGCATCTGGAAACACCATATATTTT; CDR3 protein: CASSLAGGASGNTIYF
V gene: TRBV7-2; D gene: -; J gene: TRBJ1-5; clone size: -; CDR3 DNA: TGTGCCAGCAGCGGGCGTTCAGGGCAAGATCAGCCCCAGCATTTT; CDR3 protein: CASSGRSGQDQPQHF
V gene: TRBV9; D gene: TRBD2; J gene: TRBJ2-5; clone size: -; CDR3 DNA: TGTGCCAGCAGCATAGCGGGGCAAGAGACCCAGTACTTC; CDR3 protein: CASSIAGQETQYF
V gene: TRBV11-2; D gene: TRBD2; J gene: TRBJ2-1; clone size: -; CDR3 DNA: TGTGCCAGCAGCTCGCGGGGGACTAGCGCCCACAATGAGCAGTTCTTC; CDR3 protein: CASSSRGTSAHNEQFF
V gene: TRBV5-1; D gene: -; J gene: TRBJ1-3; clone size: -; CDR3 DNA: TGCGCCAGCAGCTTGGGCCAGGCCTTCTCTGGAAACACCATATATTTT; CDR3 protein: CASSLGQAFSGNTIYF
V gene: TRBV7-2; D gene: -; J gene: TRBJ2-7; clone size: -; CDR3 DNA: TGTGCCAGCAGCTTAGTGTCTGAGGGTAGCTCCTACGAGCAGTACTTC; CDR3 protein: CASSLVSEGSSYEQYF
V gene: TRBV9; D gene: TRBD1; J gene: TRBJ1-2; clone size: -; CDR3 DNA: TGTGCCAGCAGCACATTACCCCAGACAGGGATCGGAAGCTACACCTTC; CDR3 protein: CASSTLPQTGIGSYTF
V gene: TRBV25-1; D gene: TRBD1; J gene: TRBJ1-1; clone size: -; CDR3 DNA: TGTGCCAGCAGTGATGCCCAGGGGGCCACTGAAGCTTTCTTT; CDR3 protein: CASSDAQGATEAFF
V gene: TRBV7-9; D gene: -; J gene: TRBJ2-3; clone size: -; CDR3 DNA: TGTGCCAGCAGCTTAGGGACAGGGATCGGCGGGGGGGCCACAGATACGCAGTATTTT; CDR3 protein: CASSLGTGIGGGATDTQYF
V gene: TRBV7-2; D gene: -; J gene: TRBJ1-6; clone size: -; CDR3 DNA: TGTGCCAGCAGCTCGGGATGGACGCATTCACCCCTCCACTTT; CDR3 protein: CASSSGWTHSPLHF
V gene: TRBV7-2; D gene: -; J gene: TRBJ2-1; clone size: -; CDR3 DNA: TGTGCCAGCAGCGGCCGGGACTCCCCACGCGCCTACAATGAGCAGTTCTTC; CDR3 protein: CASSGRDSPRAYNEQFF
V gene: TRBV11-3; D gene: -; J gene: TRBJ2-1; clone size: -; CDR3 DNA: TGTGCCAGCAGCCCCCGGCCAGGGGGGTACAATGAGCAGTTCTTC; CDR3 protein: CASSPRPGGYNEQFF
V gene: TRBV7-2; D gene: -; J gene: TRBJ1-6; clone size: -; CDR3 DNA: TGTGCCAGCAGCTCCCCAGGGCCAAATTCACCCCTCCACTTT; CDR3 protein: CASSSPGPNSPLHF
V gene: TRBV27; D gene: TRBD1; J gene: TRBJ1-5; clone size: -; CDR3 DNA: TGTGCCAGCAGTAAACAGGGGTATAGCAATCAGCCCCAGCATTTT; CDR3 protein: CASSKQGYSNQPQHF
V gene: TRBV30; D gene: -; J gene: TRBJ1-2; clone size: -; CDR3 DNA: TGTGCCTGGAGTTGGGGGCAAGGGGGCTACACCTTC; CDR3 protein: CAWSWGQGGYTF
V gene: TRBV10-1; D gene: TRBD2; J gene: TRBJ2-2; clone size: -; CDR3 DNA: TGCGCCAGCAGTGAGGTAGCGGGGGCTAACACCGGGGAGCTGTTTTTT; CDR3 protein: CASSEVAGANTGELFF
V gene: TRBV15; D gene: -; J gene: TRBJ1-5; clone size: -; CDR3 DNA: TGTGCCACCAGCAGAGGAGGGAATCAGCCCCAGCATTTT; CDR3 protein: CATSRGGNQPQHF
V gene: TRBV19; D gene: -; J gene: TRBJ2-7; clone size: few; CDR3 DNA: TGTGCCAGTAGTATGTTGTCCCCAACGGACGAGCAGTACTTC; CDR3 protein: CASSMLSPTDEQYF
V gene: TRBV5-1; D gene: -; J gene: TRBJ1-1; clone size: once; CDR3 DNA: TGCGCCAGCAGCATGGGGTGGGGCTCGGGGAACACTGAAGCTTTCTTT; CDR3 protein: CASSMGWGSGNTEAFF
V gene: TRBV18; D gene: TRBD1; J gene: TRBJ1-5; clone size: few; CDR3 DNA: TGTGCCAGCTCACCCCGACAGGGGGAACAGCCCCAGCATTTT; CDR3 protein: CASSPRQGEQPQHF
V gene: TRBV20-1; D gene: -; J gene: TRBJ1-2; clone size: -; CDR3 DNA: TGCAGTGCTGTCCCGGGCTATGGCTACACCTTC; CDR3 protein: CSAVPGYGYTF
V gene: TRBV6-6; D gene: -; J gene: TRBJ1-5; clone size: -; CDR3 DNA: TGTGCCAGCAGCACCGGAGTGGAGGGTAGTCAGCCCCAGCATTTT; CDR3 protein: CASSTGVEGSQPQHF